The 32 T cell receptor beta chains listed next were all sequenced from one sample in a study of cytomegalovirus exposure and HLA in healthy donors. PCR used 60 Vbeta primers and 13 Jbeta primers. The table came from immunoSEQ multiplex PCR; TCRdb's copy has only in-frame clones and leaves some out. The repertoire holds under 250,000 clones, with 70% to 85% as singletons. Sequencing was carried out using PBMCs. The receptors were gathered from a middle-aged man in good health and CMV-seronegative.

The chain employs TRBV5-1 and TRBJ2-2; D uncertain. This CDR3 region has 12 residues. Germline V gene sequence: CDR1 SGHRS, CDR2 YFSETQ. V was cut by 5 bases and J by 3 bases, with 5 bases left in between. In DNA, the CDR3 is TGCGCCAGCAGTTCCGACACCGGGGAGCTGTTTTTT. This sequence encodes CASSSDTGELFF.

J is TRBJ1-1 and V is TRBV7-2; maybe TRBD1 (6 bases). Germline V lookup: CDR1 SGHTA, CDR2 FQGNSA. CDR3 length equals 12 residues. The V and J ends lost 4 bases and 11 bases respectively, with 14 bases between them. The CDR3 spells CASSSRGGGAFF. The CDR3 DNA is TGTGCCAGCAGCTCCCGAGGGGGAGGGGCTTTCTTT.

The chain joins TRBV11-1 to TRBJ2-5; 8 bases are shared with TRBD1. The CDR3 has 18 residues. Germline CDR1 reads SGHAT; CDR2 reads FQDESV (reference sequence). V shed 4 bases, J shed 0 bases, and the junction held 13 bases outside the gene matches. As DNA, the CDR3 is TGTGCCAGCAGCTCGACAGGGGTTTTCTTAGACTACCAAGAGACCCAGTACTTC. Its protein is CASSSTGVFLDYQETQYF.

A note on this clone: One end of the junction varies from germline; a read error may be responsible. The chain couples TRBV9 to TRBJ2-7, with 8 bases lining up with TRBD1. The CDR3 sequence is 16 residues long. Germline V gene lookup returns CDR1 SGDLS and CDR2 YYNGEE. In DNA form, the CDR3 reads TGTGCCAGCAGCCTTACCGGGACAGGTAAAAACTACGAGCGGTACTTC. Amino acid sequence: CASSLTGTGKNYERYF. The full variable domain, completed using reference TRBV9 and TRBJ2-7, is DSGVTQTPKHLITATGQRVTLRCSPRSGDLSVYWYQQSLDQGLQFLIQYYNGEERAKGNILERFSAQQFPDLHSELNLSSLELGDSALYFCASSLTGTGKNYERYFGPGTRLTVT.

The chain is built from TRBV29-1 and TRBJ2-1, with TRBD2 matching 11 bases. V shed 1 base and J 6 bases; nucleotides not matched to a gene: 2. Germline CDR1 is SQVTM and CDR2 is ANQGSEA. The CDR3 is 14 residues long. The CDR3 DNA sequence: TGCAGCGTTGAAGGGCTAGCGGGAGGCAATGAGCAGTTCTTC. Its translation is CSVEGLAGGNEQFF.

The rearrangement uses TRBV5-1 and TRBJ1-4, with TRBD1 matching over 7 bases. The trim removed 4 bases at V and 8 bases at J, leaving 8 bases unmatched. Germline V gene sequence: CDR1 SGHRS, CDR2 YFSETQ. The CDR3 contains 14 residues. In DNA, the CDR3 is TGCGCCAGCAGCGTACAGGGGCCTGGGGAAAAACTGTTTTTT. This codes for CASSVQGPGEKLFF.

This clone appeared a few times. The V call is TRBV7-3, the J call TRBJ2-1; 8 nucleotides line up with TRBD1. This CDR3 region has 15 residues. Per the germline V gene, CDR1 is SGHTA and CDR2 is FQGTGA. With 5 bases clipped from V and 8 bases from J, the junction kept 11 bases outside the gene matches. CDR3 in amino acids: CASSPWTGTTHEQFF. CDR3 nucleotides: TGTGCCAGCAGCCCTTGGACAGGGACCACTCATGAGCAGTTCTTC.

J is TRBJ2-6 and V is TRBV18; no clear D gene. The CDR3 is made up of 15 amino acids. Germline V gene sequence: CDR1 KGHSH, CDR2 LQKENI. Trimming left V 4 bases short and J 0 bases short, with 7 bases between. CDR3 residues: CASSQSLSGANVLTF. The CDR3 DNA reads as TGTGCCAGCTCACAGAGCCTCTCTGGGGCCAACGTCCTGACTTTC.

The CDR3 sequence: CASGSPTDSYEQYF. The CDR3 bases are TGTGCTAGTGGTTCTCCGACAGATTCCTACGAGCAGTACTTC. The chain carries TRBV12-5 and TRBJ2-7; D is possibly TRBD1 (5 bases). This CDR3 comprises 14 residues. The ends were cut back, 4 bases at V and 1 base at J, with 11 bases in the middle. Germline assignment: CDR1 LGHNT and CDR2 FRNRAP. The full variable domain, its missing parts supplied by reference TRBV12-5 and TRBJ2-7, is DARVTQTPRHKVTEMGQEVTMRCQPILGHNTVFWYRQTMMQGLELLAYFRNRAPLDDSGMPKDRFSAEMPDATLATLKIQPSEPRDSAVYFCASGSPTDSYEQYFGPGTRLTVT.

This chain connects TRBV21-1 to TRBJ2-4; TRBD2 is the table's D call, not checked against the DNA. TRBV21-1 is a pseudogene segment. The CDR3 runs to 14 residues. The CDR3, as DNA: TGTGCCAGCAGCGACGGTAGCACTAAAAACATTCAGTACTTC. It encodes CASSDGSTKNIQYF.

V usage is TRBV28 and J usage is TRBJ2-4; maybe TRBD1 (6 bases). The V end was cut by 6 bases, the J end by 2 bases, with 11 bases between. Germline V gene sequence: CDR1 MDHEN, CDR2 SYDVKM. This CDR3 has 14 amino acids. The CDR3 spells CASRQQGSKNIQYF. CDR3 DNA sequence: TGTGCCAGCAGGCAACAGGGTTCCAAAAACATTCAGTACTTC.

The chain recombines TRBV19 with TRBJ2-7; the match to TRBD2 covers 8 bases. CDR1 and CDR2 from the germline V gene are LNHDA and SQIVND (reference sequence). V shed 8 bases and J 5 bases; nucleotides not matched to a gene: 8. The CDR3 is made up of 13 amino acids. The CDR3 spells CASSDSGIDEQYF. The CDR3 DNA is TGTGCCAGTTCTGATAGCGGGATAGACGAGCAGTACTTC.

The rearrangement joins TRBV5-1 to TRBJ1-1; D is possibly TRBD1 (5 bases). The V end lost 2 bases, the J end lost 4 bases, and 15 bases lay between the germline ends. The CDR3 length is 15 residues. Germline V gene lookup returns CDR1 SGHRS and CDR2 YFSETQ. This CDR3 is CASSFGGSRGTEAFF. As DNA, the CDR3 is TGCGCCAGCAGCTTCGGGGGATCAAGGGGCACTGAAGCTTTCTTT.

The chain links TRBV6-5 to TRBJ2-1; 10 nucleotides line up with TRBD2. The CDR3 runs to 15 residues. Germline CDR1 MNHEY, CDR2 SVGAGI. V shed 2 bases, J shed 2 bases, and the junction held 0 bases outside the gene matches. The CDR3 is CASSYGTSAYNEQFF. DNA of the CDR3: TGTGCCAGCAGTTACGGGACTAGCGCCTACAATGAGCAGTTCTTC.

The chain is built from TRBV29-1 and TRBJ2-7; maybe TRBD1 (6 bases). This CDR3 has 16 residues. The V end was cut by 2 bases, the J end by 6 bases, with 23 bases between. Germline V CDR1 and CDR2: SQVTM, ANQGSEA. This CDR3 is CSVEKQGHALQREQYF. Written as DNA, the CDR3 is TGCAGCGTTGAAAAACAGGGTCATGCCCTTCAGCGCGAGCAGTACTTC.

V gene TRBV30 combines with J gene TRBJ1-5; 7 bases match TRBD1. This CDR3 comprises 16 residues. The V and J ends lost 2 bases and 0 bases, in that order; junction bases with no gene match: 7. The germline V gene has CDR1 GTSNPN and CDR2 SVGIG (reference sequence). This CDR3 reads CAWSPKGTDSNQPQHF. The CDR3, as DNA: TGTGCCTGGAGTCCAAAAGGGACAGATAGCAATCAGCCCCAGCATTTT. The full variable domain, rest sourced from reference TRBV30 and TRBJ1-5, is SQTIHQWPATLVQPVGSPLSLECTVEGTSNPNLYWYRQAAGRGLQLLFYSVGIGQISSEVPQNLSASRPQDRQFILSSKKLLLSDSGFYLCAWSPKGTDSNQPQHFGDGTRLSIL.

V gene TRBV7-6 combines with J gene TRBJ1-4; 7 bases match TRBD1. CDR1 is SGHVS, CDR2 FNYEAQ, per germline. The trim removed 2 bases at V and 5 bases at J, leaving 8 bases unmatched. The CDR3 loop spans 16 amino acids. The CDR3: CASSLQSGGLNEKLFF. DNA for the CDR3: TGTGCCAGCAGCTTACAGTCAGGGGGGTTAAATGAAAAACTGTTTTTT.

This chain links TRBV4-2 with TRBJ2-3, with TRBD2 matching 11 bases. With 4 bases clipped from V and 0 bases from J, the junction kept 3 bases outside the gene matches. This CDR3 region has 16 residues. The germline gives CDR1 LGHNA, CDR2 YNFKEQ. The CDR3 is CASSPRTSGSTDTQYF. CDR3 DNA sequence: TGTGCCAGCAGCCCTAGGACTAGCGGGAGCACAGATACGCAGTATTTT.

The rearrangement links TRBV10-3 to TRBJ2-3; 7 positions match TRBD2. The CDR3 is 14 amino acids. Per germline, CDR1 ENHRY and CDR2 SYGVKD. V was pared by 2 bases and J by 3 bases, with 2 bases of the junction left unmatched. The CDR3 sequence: CAISEGLVTDTQYF. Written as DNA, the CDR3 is TGTGCCATCAGTGAGGGACTAGTAACAGATACGCAGTATTTT.

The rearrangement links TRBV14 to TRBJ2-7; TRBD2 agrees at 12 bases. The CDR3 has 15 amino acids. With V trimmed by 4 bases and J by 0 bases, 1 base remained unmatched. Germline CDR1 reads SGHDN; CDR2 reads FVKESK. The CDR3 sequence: CASSPSGRASYEQYF. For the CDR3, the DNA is TGTGCCAGCAGCCCTAGCGGGAGGGCCTCCTACGAGCAGTACTTC. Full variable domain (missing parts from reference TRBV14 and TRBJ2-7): EAGVTQFPSHSVIEKGQTVTLRCDPISGHDNLYWYRRVMGKEIKFLLHFVKESKQDESGMPNNRFLAERTGGTYSTLKVQPAELEDSGVYFCASSPSGRASYEQYFGPGTRLTVT.

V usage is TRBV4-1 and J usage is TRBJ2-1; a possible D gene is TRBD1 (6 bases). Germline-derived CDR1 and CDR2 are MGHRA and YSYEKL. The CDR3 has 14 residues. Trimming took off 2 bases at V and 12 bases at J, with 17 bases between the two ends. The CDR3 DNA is TGCGCCAGCAGCCAACCATGGGGACAAAACCTGCAGTTCTTC. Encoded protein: CASSQPWGQNLQFF.

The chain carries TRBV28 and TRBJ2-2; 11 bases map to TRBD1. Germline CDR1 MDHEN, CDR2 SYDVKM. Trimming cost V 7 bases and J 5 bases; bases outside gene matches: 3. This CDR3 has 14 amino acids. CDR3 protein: CASKGTGGTGELFF. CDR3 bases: TGTGCCAGCAAGGGGACAGGGGGAACCGGGGAGCTGTTTTTT.

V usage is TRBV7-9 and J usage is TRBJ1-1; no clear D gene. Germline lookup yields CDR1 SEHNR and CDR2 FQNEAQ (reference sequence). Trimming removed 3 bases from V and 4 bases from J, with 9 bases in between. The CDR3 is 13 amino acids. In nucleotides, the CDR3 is TGTGCCAGCAGCTTCTTGTCGGGCACTGAAGCTTTCTTT. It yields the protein CASSFLSGTEAFF.

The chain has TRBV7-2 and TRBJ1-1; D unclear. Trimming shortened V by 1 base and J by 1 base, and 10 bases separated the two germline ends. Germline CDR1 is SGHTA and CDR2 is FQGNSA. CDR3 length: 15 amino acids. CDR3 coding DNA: TGTGCCAGCAGCTTAGTTCCGGAGACGAACACTGAAGCTTTCTTT. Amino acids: CASSLVPETNTEAFF.

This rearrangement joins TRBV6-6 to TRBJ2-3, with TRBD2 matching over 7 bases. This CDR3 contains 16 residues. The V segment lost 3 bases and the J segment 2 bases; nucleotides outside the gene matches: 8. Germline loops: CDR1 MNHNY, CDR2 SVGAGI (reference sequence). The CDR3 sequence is CASSYYVAGPTDTQYF. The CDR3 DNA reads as TGTGCCAGCAGTTATTACGTAGCGGGCCCCACAGATACGCAGTATTTT.

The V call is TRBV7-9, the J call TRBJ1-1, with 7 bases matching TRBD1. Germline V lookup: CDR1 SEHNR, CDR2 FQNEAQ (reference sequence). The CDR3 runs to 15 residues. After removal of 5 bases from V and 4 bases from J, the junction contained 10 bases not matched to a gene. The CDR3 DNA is TGTGCCAGCAGCCCCGAGGGCAGGGGGGTCACTGAAGCTTTCTTT. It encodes CASSPEGRGVTEAFF.

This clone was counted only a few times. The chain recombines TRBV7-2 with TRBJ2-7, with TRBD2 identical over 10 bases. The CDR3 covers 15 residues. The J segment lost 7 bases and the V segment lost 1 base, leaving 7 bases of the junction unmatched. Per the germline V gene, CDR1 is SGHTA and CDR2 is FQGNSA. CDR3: CASSLGLAGAREQYF. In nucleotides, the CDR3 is TGTGCCAGCAGCTTAGGCCTAGCGGGAGCAAGGGAGCAGTACTTC.

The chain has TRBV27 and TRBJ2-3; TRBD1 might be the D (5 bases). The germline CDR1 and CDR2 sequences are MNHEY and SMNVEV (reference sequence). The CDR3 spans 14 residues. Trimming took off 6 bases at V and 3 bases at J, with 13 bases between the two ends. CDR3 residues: CASSLISGTDTQYF. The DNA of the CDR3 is TGTGCCAGCAGCCTTATTTCAGGGACAGATACGCAGTATTTT.

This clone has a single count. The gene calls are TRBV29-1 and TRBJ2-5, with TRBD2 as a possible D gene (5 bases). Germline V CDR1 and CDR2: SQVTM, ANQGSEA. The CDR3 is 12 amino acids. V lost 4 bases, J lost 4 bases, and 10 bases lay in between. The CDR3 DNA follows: TGCAGCGTTGTCCTGGCGGGAGAGACCCAGTACTTC. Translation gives CSVVLAGETQYF.

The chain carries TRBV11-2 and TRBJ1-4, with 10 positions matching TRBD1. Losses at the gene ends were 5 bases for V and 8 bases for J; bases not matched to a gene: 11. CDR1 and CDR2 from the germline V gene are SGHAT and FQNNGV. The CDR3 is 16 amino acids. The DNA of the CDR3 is TGTGCCAGCAGCCTAAACAGACAGGGGGCGGACGAAAAACTGTTTTTT. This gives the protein CASSLNRQGADEKLFF. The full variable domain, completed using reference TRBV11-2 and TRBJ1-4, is EAGVAQSPRYKIIEKRQSVAFWCNPISGHATLYWYQQILGQGPKLLIQFQNNGVVDDSQLPKDRFSAERLKGVDSTLKIQPAKLEDSAVYLCASSLNRQGADEKLFFGSGTQLSVL.

The CDR3 region is CASSPLGGGLQETQYF. DNA for the CDR3: TGTGCCAGCAGTCCCCTCGGGGGGGGATTACAAGAGACCCAGTACTTC. The rearrangement joins TRBV27 to TRBJ2-5; 8 nucleotides line up with TRBD2. The CDR3 loop spans 16 amino acids. Germline V gives CDR1 MNHEY, CDR2 SMNVEV (reference sequence). The V segment lost 5 bases and the J segment 2 bases; nucleotides outside the gene matches: 10.

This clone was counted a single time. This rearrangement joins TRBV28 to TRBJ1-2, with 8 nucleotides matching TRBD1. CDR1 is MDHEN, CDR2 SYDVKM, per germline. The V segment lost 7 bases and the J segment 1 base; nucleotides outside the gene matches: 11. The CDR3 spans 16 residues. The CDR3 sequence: CASNIQGAHHNYGYTF. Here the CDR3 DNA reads TGTGCCAGCAACATCCAGGGGGCTCATCATAACTATGGCTACACCTTC.